This T cell receptor beta chain was captured in a study of regulatory and conventional T cells in RAG deficiency. Study results and limitations: Omenn patients showed >80% Treg-Tconv overlap and shorter CDR3 lengths. Treg unique TCR beta sequences were 80 to 100-fold fewer in Omenn syndrome and CID/AS patients than controls.

This clone was counted a single time. Its antigen remains unknown. Data came from immunoSEQ multiplex PCR; TCRdb stores just in-frame clones and leaves some out. The sample lists around 31,000 clones; about 87% were seen once. CDR1 is SGHTS and CDR2 is YDEGEE in the germline V gene. CDR3 size: 11 residues. V lost 0 bases, J lost 6 bases, and 1 base lay in between. This same sample was also taken into another study, of regulatory T cells. From that second work: Primers: 52 TRBV forward and 13 TRBJ reverse.

The source is a human donor in good health. Material for sequencing was CD8+ T cells sorted from blood. This chain uses TRBV5-8 with TRBJ1-5; D remains ambiguous. The CDR3 bases are TGTGCCAGCAGCTTGGCTCAGCCCCAGCATTTT. This gives the protein CASSLAQPQHF. Filled out from reference TRBV5-8 and TRBJ1-5, the complete variable domain reads EAGVTQSPTHLIKTRGQQATLRCSPISGHTSVYWYQQALGLGLQFLLWYDEGEERNRGNFPPRFSGRQFPNYSSELNVNALELEDSALYLCASSLAQPQHFGDGTRLSIL.